The TCR beta chain described here comes from a study of T cells after yellow fever vaccination. General study results and limits: FACS-sorted repertoires could harbor abundant contaminating bulk-population clonotypes. It was a weaker secondary response, yet one that peaked faster, at day 5 versus 15.

Each CDR3 protein is one row after TCRdb ran MiXCR on the 5' RACE reads. The data contain about 260,000 distinct CDR3 sequences, 10% to 15% of them singletons. A remark on this clonotype: Its antigen remains unknown.

This specimen was CD4+ T cells sorted from PBMCs, taken 45 days after the yellow fever booster vaccination. This receptor was taken from a man younger than 45 who received the YFV17D yellow fever vaccine.

CDR3 bases: TGCAGCGTTCCAACTAGCGGAGCGTACCAAGAGACCCAGTACTTC. This gives the protein CSVPTSGAYQETQYF. The rearrangement joins TRBV29-1 to TRBJ2-5; 8 bases map to TRBD2. J gave up 0 bases and V 5 bases, and 8 bases lay outside the gene matches. Per germline, CDR1 SQVTM and CDR2 ANQGSEA. CDR3 size: 15 residues.